The clone carrying this TCR beta chain showed up just a few times. Its specificity is not known. The sample is drawn from a study of cytomegalovirus exposure and HLA in healthy donors. PCR amplification relied on 60 Vbeta primers (plus 13 Jbeta primers). Profiled with immunoSEQ multiplex PCR; TCRdb holds only in-frame clones, not every one. The repertoire includes fewer than 150,000 clones, around 74% of them detected once, and under 6.5% sits in the top ten. Trimming took off 0 bases at V and 0 bases at J, with 9 bases between the two ends. The CDR3 is 16 residues long. CDR1 LGHNA and CDR2 YSLEER come from the germline V gene. Study outcomes and limitations: Among donors in an Asian-associated ancestry cluster, a later analysis reportedly found fewer N-insertions than the approximately 670-donor mean. Exclusion applied to some V segments, including TRBV6-2 and TRBV6-3, as they were indistinguishable. Common viral pathogens (according to a later analysis) appeared linked to several of the most significant clusters. Differences between HLA loci emerged in a later analysis of TCR association rates, with DRB1 most and HLA-C fewest.

Sequenced sample: PBMCs. This TCR was sampled from a woman aged 45-65 years in good health and CMV-seropositive. The rearrangement joins TRBV4-3 to TRBJ2-1; maybe TRBD2 (5 bases). This chain's CDR3 is CASSQDRSGSYNEQFF. The CDR3 bases are TGCGCCAGCAGCCAAGATAGGAGCGGCTCCTACAATGAGCAGTTCTTC.